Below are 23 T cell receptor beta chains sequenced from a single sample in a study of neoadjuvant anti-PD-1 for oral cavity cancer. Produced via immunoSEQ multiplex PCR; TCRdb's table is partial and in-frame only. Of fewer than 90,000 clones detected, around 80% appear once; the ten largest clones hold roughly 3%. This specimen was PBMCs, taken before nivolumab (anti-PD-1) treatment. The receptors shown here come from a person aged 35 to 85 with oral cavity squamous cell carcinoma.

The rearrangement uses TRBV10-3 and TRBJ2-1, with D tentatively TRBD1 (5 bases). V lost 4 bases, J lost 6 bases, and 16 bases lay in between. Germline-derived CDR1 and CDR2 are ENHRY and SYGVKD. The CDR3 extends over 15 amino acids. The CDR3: CAISGGQGVGNEQFF. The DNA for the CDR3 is TGTGCCATCAGTGGCGGCCAAGGGGTGGGCAATGAGCAGTTCTTC.

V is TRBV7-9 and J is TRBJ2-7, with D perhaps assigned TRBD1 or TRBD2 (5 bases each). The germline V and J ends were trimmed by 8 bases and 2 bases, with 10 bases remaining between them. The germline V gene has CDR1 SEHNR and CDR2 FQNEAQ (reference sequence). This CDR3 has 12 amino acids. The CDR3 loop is CASRGGTYEQYF. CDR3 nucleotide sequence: TGTGCCAGCCGTGGGGGTACCTACGAGCAGTACTTC.

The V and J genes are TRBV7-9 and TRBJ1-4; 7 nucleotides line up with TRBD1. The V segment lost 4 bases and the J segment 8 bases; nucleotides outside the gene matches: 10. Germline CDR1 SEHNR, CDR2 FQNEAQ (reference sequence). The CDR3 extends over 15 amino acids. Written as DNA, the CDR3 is TGTGCCAGCAGCTCCGGGACAGCTATAAGAGAAAAACTGTTTTTT. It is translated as CASSSGTAIREKLFF.

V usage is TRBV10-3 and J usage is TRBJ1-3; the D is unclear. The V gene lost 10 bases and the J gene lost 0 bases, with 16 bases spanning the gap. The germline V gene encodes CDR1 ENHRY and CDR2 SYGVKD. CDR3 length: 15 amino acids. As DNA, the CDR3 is TGTGCCAACGGTGGGCCGCAGAGCTCTGGAAACACCATATATTTT. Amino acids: CANGGPQSSGNTIYF.

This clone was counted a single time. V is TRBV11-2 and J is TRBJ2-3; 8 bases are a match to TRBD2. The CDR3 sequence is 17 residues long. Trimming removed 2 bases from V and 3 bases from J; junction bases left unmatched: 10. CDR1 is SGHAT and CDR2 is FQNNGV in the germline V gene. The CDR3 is CASSLLESGRRTDTQYF. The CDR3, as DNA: TGTGCCAGCAGCTTACTCGAGAGCGGGAGACGAACAGATACGCAGTATTTT.

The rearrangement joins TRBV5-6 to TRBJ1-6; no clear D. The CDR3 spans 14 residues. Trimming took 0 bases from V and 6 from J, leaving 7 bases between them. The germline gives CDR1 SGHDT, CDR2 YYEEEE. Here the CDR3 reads CASSLGTVNSPLHF. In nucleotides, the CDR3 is TGTGCCAGCAGCTTGGGAACCGTTAATTCACCCCTCCACTTT.

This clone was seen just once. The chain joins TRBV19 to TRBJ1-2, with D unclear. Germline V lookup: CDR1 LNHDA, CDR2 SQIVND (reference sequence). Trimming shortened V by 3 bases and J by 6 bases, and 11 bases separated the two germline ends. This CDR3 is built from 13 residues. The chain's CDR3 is CASSIGGANGYTF. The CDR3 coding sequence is TGTGCCAGTAGTATTGGAGGCGCGAATGGCTACACCTTC.

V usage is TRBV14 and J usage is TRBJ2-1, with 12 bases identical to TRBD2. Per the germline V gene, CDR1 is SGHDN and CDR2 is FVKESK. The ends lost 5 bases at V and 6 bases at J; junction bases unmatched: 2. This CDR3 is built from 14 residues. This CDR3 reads CASSKLAGGNEQFF. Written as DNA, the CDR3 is TGTGCCAGCAGCAAACTAGCGGGAGGCAATGAGCAGTTCTTC.

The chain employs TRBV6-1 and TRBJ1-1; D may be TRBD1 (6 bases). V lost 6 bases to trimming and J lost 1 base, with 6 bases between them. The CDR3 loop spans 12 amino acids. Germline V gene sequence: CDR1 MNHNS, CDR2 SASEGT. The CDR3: CASRQGNTEAFF. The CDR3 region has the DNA TGTGCCAGCAGACAGGGGAACACTGAAGCTTTCTTT.

The CDR3 coding sequence is TGTGCCAGCAGTGAGTCTCTAAAAGTGAAAGAGCAGTTCTTC. Residues: CASSESLKVKEQFF. This chain connects TRBV2 to TRBJ2-1; D not certain. The ends were cut back, 3 bases at V and 10 bases at J, with 16 bases in the middle. Germline V gene lookup returns CDR1 SNHLY and CDR2 FYNNEI. The CDR3 consists of 14 residues.

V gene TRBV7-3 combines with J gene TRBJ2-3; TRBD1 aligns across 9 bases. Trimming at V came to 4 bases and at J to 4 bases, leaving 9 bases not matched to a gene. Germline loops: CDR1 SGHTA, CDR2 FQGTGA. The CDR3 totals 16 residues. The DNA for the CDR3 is TGTGCCAGCAGCTCCTTCGCGGGACAGGGTTCAGATACGCAGTATTTT. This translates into CASSSFAGQGSDTQYF.

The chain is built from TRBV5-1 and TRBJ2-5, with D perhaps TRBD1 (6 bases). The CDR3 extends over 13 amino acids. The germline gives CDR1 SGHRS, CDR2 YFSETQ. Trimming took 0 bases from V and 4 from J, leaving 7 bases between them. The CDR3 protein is CASSLVTGETQYF. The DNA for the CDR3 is TGCGCCAGCAGCTTGGTGACAGGAGAGACCCAGTACTTC.

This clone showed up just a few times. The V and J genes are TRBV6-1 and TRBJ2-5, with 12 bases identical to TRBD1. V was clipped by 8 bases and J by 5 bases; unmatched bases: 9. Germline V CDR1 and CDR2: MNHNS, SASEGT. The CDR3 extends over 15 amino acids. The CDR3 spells CASLSGTGGMETQYF. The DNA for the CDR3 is TGTGCCAGCTTATCCGGGACAGGGGGCATGGAGACCCAGTACTTC.

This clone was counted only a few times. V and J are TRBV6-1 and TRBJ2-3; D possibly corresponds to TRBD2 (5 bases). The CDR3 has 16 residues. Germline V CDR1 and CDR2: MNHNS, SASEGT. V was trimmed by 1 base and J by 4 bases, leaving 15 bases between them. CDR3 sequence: CASSEDTRGFPDTQYF. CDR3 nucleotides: TGTGCCAGCAGTGAAGACACTAGAGGTTTTCCAGATACGCAGTATTTT.

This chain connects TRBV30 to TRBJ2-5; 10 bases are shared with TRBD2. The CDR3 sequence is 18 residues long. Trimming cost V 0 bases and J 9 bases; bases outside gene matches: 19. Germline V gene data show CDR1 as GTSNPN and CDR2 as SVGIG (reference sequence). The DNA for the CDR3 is TGTGCCTGGAGTGTAGAACTAGCGGGGAGGGGTCGCCAGAGGGCCCAGTACTTC. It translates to CAWSVELAGRGRQRAQYF.

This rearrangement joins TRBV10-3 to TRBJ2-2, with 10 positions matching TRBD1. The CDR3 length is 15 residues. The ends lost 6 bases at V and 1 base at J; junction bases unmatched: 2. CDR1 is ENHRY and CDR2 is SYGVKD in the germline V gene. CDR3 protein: CAIRTGGENTGELFF. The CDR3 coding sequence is TGTGCCATCAGGACAGGGGGCGAGAACACCGGGGAGCTGTTTTTT.

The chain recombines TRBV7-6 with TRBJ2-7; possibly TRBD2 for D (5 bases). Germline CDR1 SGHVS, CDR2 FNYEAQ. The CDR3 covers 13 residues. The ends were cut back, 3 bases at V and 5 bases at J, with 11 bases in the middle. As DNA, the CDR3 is TGTGCCAGCAGCTTCACGCCGAGGGACGAGCAGTACTTC. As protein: CASSFTPRDEQYF.

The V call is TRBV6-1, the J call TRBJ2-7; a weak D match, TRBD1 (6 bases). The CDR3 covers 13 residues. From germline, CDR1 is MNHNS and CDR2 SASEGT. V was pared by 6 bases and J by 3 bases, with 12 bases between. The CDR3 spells CASRKGHYYEQYF. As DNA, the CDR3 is TGTGCCAGCAGGAAGGGACATTACTACGAGCAGTACTTC.

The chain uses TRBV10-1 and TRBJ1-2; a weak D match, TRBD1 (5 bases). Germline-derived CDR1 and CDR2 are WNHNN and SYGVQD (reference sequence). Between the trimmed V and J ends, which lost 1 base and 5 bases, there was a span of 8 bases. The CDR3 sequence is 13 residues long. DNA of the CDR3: TGCGCCAGCAGTGAGTGGGGCACGTATGGCTACACCTTC. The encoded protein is CASSEWGTYGYTF.

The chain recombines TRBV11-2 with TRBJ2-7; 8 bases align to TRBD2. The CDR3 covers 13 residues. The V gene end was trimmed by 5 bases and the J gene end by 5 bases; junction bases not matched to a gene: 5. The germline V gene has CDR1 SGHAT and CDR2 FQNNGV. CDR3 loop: CASSPGTSNEQYF. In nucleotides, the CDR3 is TGTGCCAGCAGCCCCGGGACTAGTAACGAGCAGTACTTC.

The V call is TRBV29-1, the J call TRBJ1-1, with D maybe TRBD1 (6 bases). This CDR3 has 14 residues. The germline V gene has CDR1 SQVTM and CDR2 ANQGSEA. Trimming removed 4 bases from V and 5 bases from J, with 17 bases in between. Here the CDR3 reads CSVGSLEGGTEAFF. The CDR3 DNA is TGCAGCGTTGGGTCTTTGGAAGGGGGGACTGAAGCTTTCTTT.

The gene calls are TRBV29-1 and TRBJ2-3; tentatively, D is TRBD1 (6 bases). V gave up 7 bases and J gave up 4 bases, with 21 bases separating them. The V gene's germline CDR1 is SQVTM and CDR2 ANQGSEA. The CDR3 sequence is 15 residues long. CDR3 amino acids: CSGEWRQPGADTQYF. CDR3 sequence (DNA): TGCAGCGGAGAGTGGAGGCAGCCAGGGGCAGATACGCAGTATTTT.

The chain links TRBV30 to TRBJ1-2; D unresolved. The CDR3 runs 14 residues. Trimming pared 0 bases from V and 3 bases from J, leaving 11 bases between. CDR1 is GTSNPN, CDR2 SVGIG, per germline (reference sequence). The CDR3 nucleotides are TGTGCCTGGAGTGTAAACCTCGAAGACTATGGCTACACCTTC. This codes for CAWSVNLEDYGYTF.